This TCR beta chain was identified in a study of T cell responses to AZD1222 COVID-19 vaccine (dated by TCRdb to the early 2020s). Broadly, across the study: Because spike-specific TCR depth and breadth did not differ between the two schedules, AZD1222 recipients who got a second dose at roughly 4 weeks were pooled with those who got a second dose at roughly 12 weeks. TCR sequencing covered over 230 trial participants: 200 to 220 given two doses of AZD1222 and 26 given two doses of MenACWY control vaccine. Trial participants were enrolled by age into 18-55, 56-69 and 70-plus year subgroups, with roughly 150, 30 and 60 TCR-sequenced participants respectively.

The CDR3 regions of human TCRbeta chains were analyzed by immunosequencing. The original methods were these. TCRs in the repertoires were matched against a reference library of SARS-CoV-2-specific TCRs that had been generated with the MIRA antigen-specificity platform. Breadth was defined as the fraction of unique TCRs that were SARS-CoV-2-associated, and depth was defined as the fraction of total T cells that were SARS-CoV-2-associated. Each spike-specific TCR was assigned to its reactive spike region and to a CD4 or CD8 class using the MIRA data. Log10-transformed breadth and depth values were compared by one-way ANOVA with Sidak's multiple comparisons tests. TCRdb carries this immuneACCESS record with in-frame sequences only. Its versions omit some clonotypes, under half of them owing to an unresolved V gene in the studies checked, with the rest unexplained. V and J calls and clone size come straight from that table; D and trimming were deduced from the DNA. For this sample there are approximately 100,000 clones; around 84% appear just once. Roughly 1.4% of the sample belongs to the ten largest clones.

In its sample, this clone was seen once. No antigen is known for it. Nothing much larger sits one base from this clone, and base qualities are not available. The germline V gene (reference sequence) specifies SGHNT as CDR1 and YYREEE as CDR2. Relative to germline, V is 4 bases shorter and J is 2 bases shorter, with 16 bases between their ends. The CDR3 starts with the cysteine, ends with the phenylalanine, and has 15 residues. Solely the CDR3 DNA is kept, with 45 bases framed from the first base. Findings and caveats that apply to the study as a whole: After two AZD1222 doses, both the breadth and the depth of spike-specific TCRs were significantly higher than at day 0 and than in MenACWY recipients. CD4 TCRs associated with the vaccine covered the entire spike protein, and the dominant responses were in regions 160-218 and 743-854. In the small 56-69-year group, the increase in depth fell short of significance, most likely because of low power. Conclusions about previously exposed vaccinees were limited because only six AZD1222 recipients were SARS-CoV-2 seropositive at baseline. Participants were mostly white British and included more females than males, and it was suggested by the authors that clonal diversity may have been underestimated. Reportedly, close to half of the unique spike-specific TCRs recognized epitopes lying outside the regions that are mutated in the B.1.351 and B.1.1.7 variants. No day 14 peak-response samples were available, so repertoires were characterized only after the peak T cell response.

The time point label of this sample denotes: baseline before first vaccination. Vaccinee samples came from UK trials COV001 and COV002, including a single-blind randomized controlled phase 2/3 trial of AZD1222 (ChAdOx1 nCoV-19) in healthy adults. For TCRbeta chain sequencing, PBMC samples from trial participants were taken at day 0 and at day 28 after the second dose. This TCR came from an adult in good health. The sample here was peripheral blood, taken on day 0 of AZD1222 vaccination. The rearranged chain carries TRBV5-4 and TRBJ2-7, and perhaps TRBD1 as D gene, on 5 matching bases. DNA sequence: TGTGCCAGCAGCCCGATGGCAGGGCGGACCTACGAGCAGTACTTC. This codes for CASSPMAGRTYEQYF.